The present TCR beta chain was sequenced within a study of blood T cell repertoires in COVID-19. Study-level information: The samples span acute and convalescent COVID-19 from the United States, Italy and Spain. Sample material is recorded as cDNA or gDNA derived from T cells, B-cell-depleted T cells, or PBMCs.

Source study methods: Researchers report that nucleated cell counts were estimated from reference gene primer amplification. TCRdb keeps only in-frame clones here, not all; method: immunoSEQ multiplex PCR. That table is the source of V, J and clone size, and D and trimming were worked out from the DNA. In the table there are roughly 54,000 clones, approximately 90% of which are singletons. V shed 4 bases and J shed 2 bases, with 18 bases lying between them. The CDR3 extends over 16 amino acids. CDR1 is MDHEN, CDR2 SYDVKM, per germline. This chain connects TRBV28 to TRBJ2-7, with D perhaps matching TRBD1 (7 bases). Sequenced sample: peripheral blood. The source is a human donor in a cohort sampled during active COVID-19. The CDR3 DNA is TGTGCCAGCAGTTCGGAGGGACAGATATATCCCTACGAGCAGTACTTC. Translated, it gives CASSSEGQIYPYEQYF.